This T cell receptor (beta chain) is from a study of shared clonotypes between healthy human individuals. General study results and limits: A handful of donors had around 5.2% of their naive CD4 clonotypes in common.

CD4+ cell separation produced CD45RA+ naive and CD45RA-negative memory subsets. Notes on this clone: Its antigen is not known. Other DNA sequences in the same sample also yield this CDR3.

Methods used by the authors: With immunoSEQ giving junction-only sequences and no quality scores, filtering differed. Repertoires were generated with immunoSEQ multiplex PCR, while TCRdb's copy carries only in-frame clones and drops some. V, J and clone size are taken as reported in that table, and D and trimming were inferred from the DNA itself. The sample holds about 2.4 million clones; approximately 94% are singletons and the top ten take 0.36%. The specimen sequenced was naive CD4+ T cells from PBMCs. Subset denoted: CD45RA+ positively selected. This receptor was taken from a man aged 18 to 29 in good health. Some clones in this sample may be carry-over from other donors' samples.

The chain's CDR3 is CASSQGLAGGQETQYF. CDR3 nucleotides: TGCGCCAGCAGCCAAGGACTAGCGGGGGGGCAAGAGACCCAGTACTTC. V and J are TRBV4-1 and TRBJ2-5; TRBD2 matches at 14 bases. CDR1 and CDR2 from the germline V gene are MGHRA and YSYEKL. J was trimmed by 2 bases and V by 1 base; bases with no gene match: 0. CDR3 length: 16 amino acids.